Each of the 22 T cell receptor beta chains below was sequenced from the same sample in a study of T-cell reconstitution after alpha-beta-depleted transplantation in children. Molecular barcoding with unique molecular identifiers was used for the TCRbeta library. TCRdb re-derived calls from the PCR reads in MiXCR, one entry per CDR3 protein. The table includes over 550,000 distinct CDR3 sequences, roughly a tenth detected once. The sequences come from PBMCs from the stem cell graft donor, collected from the stem cell graft. These receptors came from a human donor who donated a stem cell graft to a child with acute myeloid leukemia.

This clonotype was recorded at least ten times. This rearrangement joins TRBV27 to TRBJ2-3; 10 nucleotides align to TRBD2. V lost 5 bases, J lost 7 bases, and 9 bases stayed unmatched. Looked up from germline, CDR1 is MNHEY and CDR2 is SMNVEV (reference sequence). The CDR3 covers 15 residues. Written as DNA, the CDR3 is TGTGCCAGCAGTCTAGCGGGAGTCGGGGGGAATACGCAGTATTTT. Translation gives CASSLAGVGGNTQYF.

This clonotype has ten or more counts. The rearrangement joins TRBV7-2 to TRBJ1-5, with 10 bases fitting TRBD1. V lost 1 base, J lost 9 bases, and 0 bases stayed unmatched. This CDR3 contains 13 residues. From germline, CDR1 is SGHTA and CDR2 FQGNSA. In DNA, the CDR3 is TGTGCCAGCAGCTTAGGGACAGGGGGGCCCCAGCATTTT. The encoded protein is CASSLGTGGPQHF. Based on the CDR3 plus reference TRBV7-2 and TRBJ1-5, the full variable domain is GAGVSQSPSNKVTEKGKDVELRCDPISGHTALYWYRQSLGQGLEFLIYFQGNSAPDKSGLPSDRFSAERTGGSVSTLTIQRTQQEDSAVYLCASSLGTGGPQHFGDGTRLSIL.

This clonotype was counted a few times. J is TRBJ1-2 and V is TRBV20-1, with a possible D match to TRBD1 (5 bases). Trimming removed 0 bases at V and 7 bases at J, with 15 bases between. Germline V lookup: CDR1 DFQATT, CDR2 SNEGSKA (reference sequence). The CDR3 covers 14 residues. Here the CDR3 DNA reads TGCAGTGCTAGAGAGAGGCGGGGCTCGGGTGGCTACACCTTC. The encoded protein is CSARERRGSGGYTF.

This clonotype was seen only a few times. The rearrangement uses TRBV7-2 and TRBJ2-7, with D perhaps being TRBD1 or TRBD2 (6 bases each). CDR1 and CDR2 (germline): SGHTA, FQGNSA. CDR3 length: 14 residues. V was shortened by 5 bases and J by 1 base, with 12 bases between the two germline ends. CDR3 residues: CASSRGRRSYEQYF. CDR3 nucleotides: TGTGCCAGCAGCCGGGGGCGGCGATCCTACGAGCAGTACTTC.

This clonotype has at least ten counts. This chain uses TRBV21-1 with TRBJ2-1; the DNA was not compared with TRBD1, the D call given in the table. TRBV21-1 is marked as a pseudogene. The CDR3 loop spans 18 amino acids. This CDR3 is CASSKTSPQLSSYNEQFF. The CDR3 DNA reads as TGTGCCAGCAGCAAAACTAGCCCCCAACTGAGCTCCTACAATGAGCAGTTCTTC.

This clonotype was observed a handful of times. The rearrangement links TRBV5-8 to TRBJ2-7; D tentatively fits TRBD1 or TRBD2 (5 bases each). This CDR3 is 13 amino acids long. Trimming removed 0 bases from V and 6 bases from J, with 10 bases in between. Germline CDR1 and CDR2: SGHTS and YDEGEE. CDR3 protein: CASSLVGAREQYF. CDR3 in DNA: TGTGCCAGCAGCTTGGTCGGGGCTCGCGAGCAGTACTTC.

The rearrangement joins TRBV19 to TRBJ1-2, with D tentatively TRBD1 (5 bases). V shed 3 bases and J shed 4 bases, with 9 bases lying between them. This CDR3 has 13 residues. Per germline, CDR1 LNHDA and CDR2 SQIVND (reference sequence). The CDR3 DNA reads TGTGCCAGTAGTATCAAGACAGCCTATGGCTACACCTTC. Residues: CASSIKTAYGYTF.

The chain couples TRBV11-2 to TRBJ2-7, with TRBD1 matching 7 bases. The trim removed 4 bases at V and 5 bases at J, leaving 5 bases unmatched. The CDR3 runs 13 residues. Germline assignment: CDR1 SGHAT and CDR2 FQNNGV. Written as DNA, the CDR3 is TGTGCCAGCAGCTGGACGACAGGGAACGAGCAGTACTTC. Its protein product is CASSWTTGNEQYF. Complete variable domain (other parts from reference TRBV11-2 and TRBJ2-7): EAGVAQSPRYKIIEKRQSVAFWCNPISGHATLYWYQQILGQGPKLLIQFQNNGVVDDSQLPKDRFSAERLKGVDSTLKIQPAKLEDSAVYLCASSWTTGNEQYFGPGTRLTVT.

The chain couples TRBV6-6 to TRBJ2-7, with D hard to call. V was trimmed by 6 bases and J by 5 bases, leaving 14 bases between them. CDR1 is MNHNY, CDR2 SVGAGI, per germline (reference sequence). This CDR3 comprises 13 residues. The CDR3: CASSPLAAHEQYF. CDR3 sequence (DNA): TGTGCCAGCAGCCCCCTCGCTGCCCACGAGCAGTACTTC.

This clonotype was observed a handful of times. This chain connects TRBV6-5 to TRBJ2-2; 14 positions match TRBD2. The CDR3 length is 19 residues. Germline assignment: CDR1 MNHEY and CDR2 SVGAGI. V lost 2 bases and J lost 5; bases outside the gene matches: 10. CDR3 loop: CASSYTGLAGVQLTGELFF. CDR3 DNA sequence: TGTGCCAGCAGTTACACGGGACTAGCGGGAGTTCAGTTGACCGGGGAGCTGTTTTTT.

In its sample, this clonotype was seen a few times. The CDR3 DNA reads TGTGCCAGCAGCCATACAGGATTAGCCAAAAACATTCAGTACTTC. As protein: CASSHTGLAKNIQYF. The chain recombines TRBV7-9 with TRBJ2-4; a possible D gene is TRBD1 (5 bases). Trimming left V 5 bases short and J 0 bases short, with 11 bases between. The CDR3 runs 15 residues. The V gene's germline CDR1 is SEHNR and CDR2 FQNEAQ (reference sequence).

This clonotype has a count of ten or more. Here the CDR3 DNA reads TGCAGCGCCGAGGGTCCAGGGCCTAACTATGGCTACACCTTC. Translation gives CSAEGPGPNYGYTF. The rearrangement links TRBV29-1 to TRBJ1-2; TRBD1 is a possible D gene (5 bases). V lost 7 bases to trimming and J lost 0 bases, with 15 bases between them. There are 14 residues in the CDR3. Germline V gene lookup returns CDR1 SQVTM and CDR2 ANQGSEA.

At least ten counts were recorded for this clonotype. This sequence joins TRBV6-5 and TRBJ2-1, with 9 bases aligning to TRBD1. The trim removed 0 bases at V and 8 bases at J, leaving 14 bases unmatched. This CDR3 comprises 18 residues. Per germline, CDR1 MNHEY and CDR2 SVGAGI. The CDR3 loop is CASSYSGRPGTGLHEQFF. For the CDR3, the DNA is TGTGCCAGCAGTTACTCGGGGCGCCCCGGGACAGGGTTACATGAGCAGTTCTTC.

J is TRBJ2-5 and V is TRBV4-3, with D perhaps given as TRBD1 or TRBD2 (5 bases each). The CDR3 covers 14 residues. Between the trimmed V and J ends, which lost 0 bases and 7 bases, there was a span of 12 bases. CDR1 is LGHNA and CDR2 is YSLEER in the germline V gene. The CDR3, as DNA: TGCGCCAGCAGCCAAGATAGGCTTGGGGGGACCCAGTACTTC. This gives the protein CASSQDRLGGTQYF.

V is TRBV20-1 and J is TRBJ1-6, with TRBD1 as a possible D gene (6 bases). Trimming took off 2 bases at V and 7 bases at J, with 18 bases between the two ends. The CDR3 is made up of 16 amino acids. CDR1 and CDR2 from the germline V gene are DFQATT and SNEGSKA (reference sequence). As DNA, the CDR3 is TGCAGTGCTAGACACGGGACAAAGGGTTGGAATTCACCCCTCCACTTT. Encoded protein: CSARHGTKGWNSPLHF.

J is TRBJ2-3 and V is TRBV20-1; D is perhaps TRBD2 (5 bases). CDR1 DFQATT and CDR2 SNEGSKA come from the germline V gene (reference sequence). There are 16 residues in the CDR3. V dropped 3 bases and J dropped 5 bases, with 21 bases sitting between them. The CDR3 coding sequence is TGCAGTGCTAGCGAGAATTCATTGAGGGTCGGAGATACGCAGTATTTT. Protein sequence: CSASENSLRVGDTQYF.

This clonotype has at least ten counts. CDR3 protein: CSALLSRGAETQYF. CDR3 bases: TGCAGTGCACTACTTAGCAGGGGCGCGGAGACCCAGTACTTC. V and J are TRBV20-1 and TRBJ2-5, with D possibly matching TRBD1 (6 bases). The CDR3 has 14 amino acids. Trimming pared 6 bases from V and 5 bases from J, leaving 19 bases between. The V gene's germline CDR1 is DFQATT and CDR2 SNEGSKA (reference sequence).

In regard to this clonotype: A read error may account for a junction end that differs from germline. The chain employs TRBV12-3 or TRBV12-4 and TRBJ2-1, with D possibly matching TRBD2 (5 bases). This CDR3 is built from 16 residues. CDR3 region: CASSVLLASSYNERFF. CDR3 sequence (DNA): TGTGCCAGCAGTGTACTTCTAGCCAGCTCCTACAATGAGCGGTTCTTC.

This clonotype was seen ten or more times. The chain combines TRBV9 with TRBJ2-5, with TRBD2 matching over 9 bases. The CDR3 contains 14 residues. The ends lost 1 base at V and 5 bases at J; junction bases unmatched: 3. Germline V gene lookup returns CDR1 SGDLS and CDR2 YYNGEE. DNA of the CDR3: TGTGCCAGCAGCGTATTAGCGGGAGTTGAGACCCAGTACTTC. Protein product: CASSVLAGVETQYF.

The gene calls are TRBV9 and TRBJ2-1; 7 bases align to TRBD1. The CDR3 covers 20 residues. With 4 bases clipped from V and 8 bases from J, the junction kept 27 bases outside the gene matches. CDR1 SGDLS and CDR2 YYNGEE come from the germline V gene. CDR3: CASSFNRGDGEDRGLHEQFF. The CDR3 DNA reads as TGTGCCAGCAGCTTTAACAGGGGAGACGGCGAGGATCGGGGCCTCCATGAGCAGTTCTTC.

This clonotype was seen a few times. The V gene is TRBV4-2, the J gene TRBJ2-1; 8 positions match TRBD2. CDR3 size: 14 residues. Germline CDR1 and CDR2: LGHNA and YNFKEQ. Losses at the gene ends were 7 bases for V and 8 bases for J; bases not matched to a gene: 10. The CDR3 DNA reads as TGTGCCAGCAAGAGCGGGAGCGGGTCCTATGAGCAGTTCTTC. Its protein is CASKSGSGSYEQFF.

The V gene is TRBV10-3, the J gene TRBJ1-6; D possibly corresponds to TRBD1 (5 bases). The ends were cut back, 6 bases at V and 9 bases at J, with 12 bases in the middle. This CDR3 region has 13 residues. Germline V gene data show CDR1 as ENHRY and CDR2 as SYGVKD. CDR3 loop: CAIREDKTSPLHF. The DNA of the CDR3 is TGTGCCATCAGAGAGGACAAAACTTCACCCCTCCACTTT.